This T cell receptor (beta chain) was sequenced during a study of blood T cell repertoires in COVID-19. At the level of the study: COVID-19 samples, acute and convalescent, were from the United States, Italy and Spain. PBMCs, B-cell-depleted T cells, or T cells were the source of the cDNA or gDNA that made up the material.

One Seattle source followed patients from active infection through their disease course. This clone was seen only once. V lost 5 bases and J 3 bases, leaving 10 bases between the germline ends. The germline CDR1 and CDR2 sequences are SQVTM and ANQGSEA. CDR3 size: 12 residues. The authors' processing: Reference gene primer amplification in the assay estimated nucleated cell counts. Assay used: immunoSEQ multiplex PCR; TCRdb lists only in-frame clones, some missing. The V and J calls and clone size come from that table; D and trimming were worked out from the DNA. The sample holds 150,000 to 200,000 clones, 84% seen once.

The chain carries TRBV29-1 and TRBJ2-5; TRBD1 is a possible D gene (6 bases). The sequenced material came from peripheral blood. This clonotype was obtained from an older woman with COVID-19, enrolled during active disease. For the CDR3, the DNA is TGCAGCGTTAAAAGGACAGAAGAGACCCAGTACTTC. Translation gives CSVKRTEETQYF.